What follows is one TCR beta chain and its context. Its specificity is not known. These data come from a study of T cell responses to AZD1222 COVID-19 vaccine. Findings and caveats of the study: Baseline seropositivity occurred in only a handful of AZD1222 recipients.

CDR3 length equals 15 residues. V was cut by 4 bases and J by 5 bases, with 18 bases left in between. Germline V gives CDR1 SGHRS, CDR2 YFSETQ. Assay: immunoSEQ multiplex PCR; the TCRdb copy retains only in-frame clones and omits some. The data contain approximately 160,000 clones, about nine tenths of them singletons. The sequencing here drew on peripheral blood, taken on day 0 of AZD1222 vaccination. The sequence derives from an adult in good health. The V and J genes are TRBV5-1 and TRBJ1-1, with a possible D match to TRBD1 (5 bases). CDR3 loop: CASSPGTLSGTEAFF. CDR3 DNA: TGCGCCAGCAGCCCGGGGACCCTTAGCGGGACTGAAGCTTTCTTT. Complete variable domain (other parts from reference TRBV5-1 and TRBJ1-1): KAGVTQTPRYLIKTRGQQVTLSCSPISGHRSVSWYQQTPGQGLQFLFEYFSETQRNKGNFPGRFSGRQFSNSRSEMNVSTLELGDSALYLCASSPGTLSGTEAFFGQGTRLTVV.